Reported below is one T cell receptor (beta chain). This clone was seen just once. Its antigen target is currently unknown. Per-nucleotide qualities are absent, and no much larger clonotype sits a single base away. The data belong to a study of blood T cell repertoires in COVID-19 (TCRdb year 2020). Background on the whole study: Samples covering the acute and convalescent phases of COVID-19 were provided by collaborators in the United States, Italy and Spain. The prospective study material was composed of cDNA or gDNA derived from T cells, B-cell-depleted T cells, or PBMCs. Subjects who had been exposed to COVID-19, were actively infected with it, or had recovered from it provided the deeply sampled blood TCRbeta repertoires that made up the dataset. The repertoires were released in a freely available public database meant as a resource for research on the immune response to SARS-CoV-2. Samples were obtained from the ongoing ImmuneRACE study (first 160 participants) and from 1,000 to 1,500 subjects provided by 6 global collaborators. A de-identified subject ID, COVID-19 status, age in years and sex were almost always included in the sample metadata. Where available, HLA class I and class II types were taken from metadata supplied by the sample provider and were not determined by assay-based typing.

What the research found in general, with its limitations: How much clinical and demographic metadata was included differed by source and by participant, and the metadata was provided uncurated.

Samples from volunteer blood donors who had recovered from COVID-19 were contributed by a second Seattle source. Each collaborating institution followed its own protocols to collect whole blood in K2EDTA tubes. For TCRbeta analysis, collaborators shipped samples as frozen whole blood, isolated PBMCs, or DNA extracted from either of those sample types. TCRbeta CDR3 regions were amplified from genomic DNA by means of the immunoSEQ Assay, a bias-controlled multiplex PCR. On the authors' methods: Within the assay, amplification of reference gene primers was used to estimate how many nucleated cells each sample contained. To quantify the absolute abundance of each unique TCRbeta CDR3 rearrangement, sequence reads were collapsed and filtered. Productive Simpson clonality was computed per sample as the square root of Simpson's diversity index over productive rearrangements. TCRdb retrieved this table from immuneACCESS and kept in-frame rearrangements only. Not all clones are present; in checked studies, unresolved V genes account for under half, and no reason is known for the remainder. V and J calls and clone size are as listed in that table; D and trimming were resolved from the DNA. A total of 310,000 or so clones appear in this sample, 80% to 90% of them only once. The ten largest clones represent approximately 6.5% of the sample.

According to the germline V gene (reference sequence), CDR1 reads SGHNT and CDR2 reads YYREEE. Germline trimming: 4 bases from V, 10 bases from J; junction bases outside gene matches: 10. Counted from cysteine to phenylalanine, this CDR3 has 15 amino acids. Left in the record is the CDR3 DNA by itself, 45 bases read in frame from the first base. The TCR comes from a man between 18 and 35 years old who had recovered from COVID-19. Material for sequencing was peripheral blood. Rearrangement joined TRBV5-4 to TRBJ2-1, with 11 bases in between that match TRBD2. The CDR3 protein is CASSLRGLAGGEQFF. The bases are TGTGCCAGCAGCCTCAGAGGACTAGCGGGTGGGGAGCAGTTCTTC. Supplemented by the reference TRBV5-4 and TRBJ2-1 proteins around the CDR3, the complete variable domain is ETGVTQSPTHLIKTRGQQVTLRCSSQSGHNTVSWYQQALGQGPQFIFQYYREEENGRGNFPPRFSGLQFPNYSSELNVNALELDDSALYLCASSLRGLAGGEQFFGPGTRLTVL.